These 25 T cell receptor beta chains share one sample of origin, sequenced in a study of T cells in women clearing cervical HPV infection. Assay: immunoSEQ multiplex PCR; the TCRdb copy retains only in-frame clones and omits some. This sample's table reports roughly 15,000 clones. The sequenced sample consisted of blood buffy coat. The receptors originated from a woman aged 18 to 75 with a cervical HPV16 infection that either progressed to CIN3+ or cleared (not recorded which).

Worth noting for this clone: The read is 3 residues too short to cover the CDR3 end, so that end is filled in from the germline J gene. The chain joins TRBV18 to TRBJ2-7; 13 nucleotides agree with TRBD2. Trimming removed 3 bases from V and 4 bases from J; junction bases left unmatched: 3. The CDR3 runs 15 residues. From germline, CDR1 is KGHSH and CDR2 LQKENI. CDR3 DNA, as far as it was read: TGTGCCAGCTCACCCGGGACTAGCGGGAATTACGAG. It translates to CASSPGTSGNYE. The CDR3 as a whole reads CASSPGTSGNYEQYF.

Comments on this clone: The read falls 3 residues short of the CDR3 end, and the missing part is taken from the germline J gene. J is TRBJ1-2 and V is TRBV6-2 or TRBV6-3; no clear D gene. Per the germline V gene, CDR1 is MNHEY and CDR2 is SVGEGT. The CDR3 consists of 13 residues. V was cut by 6 bases and J by 5 bases, with 13 bases left in between. The sequenced part of the CDR3 DNA is TGTGCCAGCAGCCCTAGACTTGGTTATGGC. Its translation is CASSPRLGYG. The entire CDR3 protein reads CASSPRLGYGYTF.

As concerns this clone: The read falls 3 residues short of the CDR3 end, and the missing part is taken from the germline J gene. The chain links TRBV20-1 to TRBJ2-3; perhaps TRBD2 as D (5 bases). The length of the CDR3 is 14 residues. CDR1 is DFQATT, CDR2 SNEGSKA, per germline (reference sequence). CDR3 DNA (partial): TGCAGTGCCCCCCCCACACTAGATCAGGAGACG. Translation gives CSAPPTLDQET. The full CDR3 is CSAPPTLDQETQYF.

Concerning this clone: The read terminates 3 residues before the CDR3 end, so the remaining end is supplied by the germline J gene. J is TRBJ2-3 and V is TRBV7-6, with D possibly matching TRBD2 (5 bases). Germline CDR1 is SGHVS and CDR2 is FNYEAQ. V shed 3 bases and J shed 2 bases, with 12 bases lying between them. CDR3 length: 15 amino acids. The CDR3 is CASSFTRTLTDTQYF. The DNA read from the CDR3 is TGTGCCAGCAGCTTTACTAGGACCCTCACAGATACG.

As to this clone: The read gets to within 3 residues of the CDR3 end, and the germline J gene fills in the rest. This sequence joins TRBV28 and TRBJ2-3; 8 nucleotides line up with TRBD1. V was pared by 3 bases and J by 2 bases, with 7 bases of the junction left unmatched. There are 16 residues in the CDR3. Per germline, CDR1 MDHEN and CDR2 SYDVKM. The sequenced CDR3 bases are TGTGCCAGCAGTTTCTTCGGACAGGGCTACACAGATACG. It encodes CASSFFGQGYTDT. The entire CDR3 reads CASSFFGQGYTDTQYF.

CDR3 residues: CSARENIDYGYTF. Incomplete CDR3 DNA: TGCAGTGCTAGAGAGAACATCGATTATGGC. This chain connects TRBV20-1 to TRBJ1-2, with D hard to call. The read halts 3 residues ahead of the CDR3 end, with the missing end drawn from the germline J gene. Trimming took 0 bases from V and 5 from J, leaving 10 bases between them. Germline V lookup: CDR1 DFQATT, CDR2 SNEGSKA (reference sequence). The CDR3 consists of 13 residues.

Concerning this clone itself: From the germline J gene comes the end of the CDR3, since the read stops 3 residues before it. The chain combines TRBV19 with TRBJ1-6, with TRBD1 identical over 7 bases. Germline loops: CDR1 LNHDA, CDR2 SQIVND (reference sequence). The CDR3 has 14 amino acids. The V gene end was trimmed by 6 bases and the J gene end by 7 bases; junction bases not matched to a gene: 6. Incomplete CDR3 DNA: TGTGCCAGTAGCCTGGGACAGCCGAATTCACCC. Its protein product is CASSLGQPNSP. The whole CDR3 is CASSLGQPNSPLHF.

With regard to this clone: The read ends 3 residues early relative to the CDR3; the germline J gene fills the gap. The rearrangement uses TRBV6-1 and TRBJ2-3; 8 bases fit TRBD2. The CDR3 has 15 residues. The V gene's germline CDR1 is MNHNS and CDR2 SASEGT. The chain's CDR3 is CASSDWPSGLETQYF. The sequenced CDR3 bases are TGTGCCAGCAGTGACTGGCCTAGCGGGTTGGAGACG.

Turning to this clone: The CDR3 end falls 3 residues outside the read, so it is completed with the germline J gene. Other nucleotide sequences in the sample specify the same CDR3. The V and J genes are TRBV11-3 and TRBJ2-7; the D gene is possibly TRBD2 (5 bases). CDR1 is SGHNT, CDR2 YENEEA, per germline. The CDR3 has 12 amino acids. V was pared by 6 bases and J by 2 bases, with 8 bases between. CDR3 loop: CASRDSPYEQYF. CDR3 DNA (partial): TGTGCCAGCAGGGACTCGCCCTACGAG.

To note about this clone: The CDR3 is cut off 3 residues early in the read; its end comes from the germline J gene. V gene TRBV5-1 combines with J gene TRBJ2-5; 13 positions match TRBD2. V shed 4 bases, J shed 4 bases, and the junction held 7 bases outside the gene matches. CDR3 length: 16 residues. Looked up from germline, CDR1 is SGHRS and CDR2 is YFSETQ. Incomplete CDR3 DNA: TGCGCCAGCAGCCAGGGGACTAGCGGGACTCGAGAGACC. Translating it yields CASSQGTSGTRET. The complete CDR3 sequence is CASSQGTSGTRETQYF.

A remark on this clone: The read gets to within 3 residues of the CDR3 end, and the germline J gene fills in the rest. This sequence joins TRBV6-2 or TRBV6-3 and TRBJ2-3, with 11 bases aligning to TRBD2. CDR1 MNHEY and CDR2 SVGEGT come from the germline V gene. The CDR3 is made up of 15 amino acids. Incomplete CDR3 DNA: TGTGCCAGCACCAGACTAGCGGGGTCCCAAGAGACG. Translated, it gives CASTRLAGSQET. From start to end, the CDR3 is CASTRLAGSQETQYF.

Concerning this clone itself: The read ends 3 residues early relative to the CDR3; the germline J gene fills the gap. The chain links TRBV2 to TRBJ1-1; possible D gene TRBD1, 5 bases. CDR1 is SNHLY, CDR2 FYNNEI, per germline. This CDR3 is 13 amino acids long. V was clipped by 4 bases and J by 5 bases, with 11 bases between them. Incomplete CDR3 DNA: TGTGCCAGCAGTGGAGAGGGGTGGACTGAA. Translation: CASSGEGWTE. The complete CDR3 sequence is CASSGEGWTEAFF.

Notes on this clone: The junction differs from germline at one of its ends, possibly a read error. The observed sequence ends 3 residues before the CDR3 terminus, with the missing tail filled in from the germline J gene. The V gene is TRBV7-9, the J gene TRBJ2-2, with 10 positions matching TRBD1. Looked up from germline, CDR1 is SEHNR and CDR2 is FQNEAQ (reference sequence). CDR3 length equals 15 residues. The CDR3 loop reads CASSSTGTGAGGLFF. The sequenced CDR3 bases are TGTGCCAGCAGCTCCACCGGGACAGGGGCCGGGGGG.

A word on this clone: The read terminates 3 residues before the CDR3 end, so the remaining end is supplied by the germline J gene. The chain is built from TRBV4-1 and TRBJ1-1, with TRBD1 matching 9 bases. The CDR3 has 15 residues. Germline assignment: CDR1 MGHRA and CDR2 YSYEKL. The V segment lost 0 bases and the J segment 5 bases; nucleotides outside the gene matches: 4. Partial CDR3 DNA: TGCGCCAGCAGCCAAGAAGGGACAGGGAGTACTGAA. The encoded protein is CASSQEGTGSTE. The full CDR3 sequence reads CASSQEGTGSTEAFF.

Comment on this clone: The observed sequence ends 3 residues before the CDR3 terminus, with the missing tail filled in from the germline J gene. The gene calls are TRBV6-2 or TRBV6-3 and TRBJ1-6; TRBD1 is a possible D gene (6 bases). The CDR3 covers 14 residues. The V end lost 6 bases, the J end lost 10 bases, and 16 bases lay between the germline ends. CDR1 and CDR2 (germline): MNHEY, SVGEGT. The CDR3 sequence: CASRADRYQSPLHF. The covered CDR3 bases are TGTGCCAGCAGGGCTGACAGGTATCAATCACCC.

A remark on this clone: The read finishes 3 residues shy of the CDR3 end, and the germline J gene is used to complete it. The rearrangement links TRBV5-4 to TRBJ1-4; 7 bases are a match to TRBD1. This CDR3 has 14 amino acids. Germline V gene data show CDR1 as SGHNT and CDR2 as YYREEE (reference sequence). The CDR3 region is CASSLTGFNSPLFF. The CDR3 bases that were read are TGTGCCAGCAGCCTGACAGGGTTTAATTCACCA.

CDR3 sequence: CATSRDVGQGYGYTF. CDR3 DNA (partial): TGTGCCACCAGCAGAGATGTGGGACAGGGTTACGGC. This sequence joins TRBV15 and TRBJ1-2; 9 bases fit TRBD1. The read ends 3 residues early relative to the CDR3; the germline J gene fills the gap. The CDR3 totals 15 residues. Germline CDR1 reads LNHNV; CDR2 reads YYDKDF (reference sequence).

To note about this clone: The read ends 3 residues early relative to the CDR3; the germline J gene fills the gap. V is TRBV20-1 and J is TRBJ2-2, with TRBD2 matching over 10 bases. Germline loops: CDR1 DFQATT, CDR2 SNEGSKA (reference sequence). The CDR3 covers 15 residues. J lost 7 bases, V lost 0 bases, and 5 bases had no gene match. The covered CDR3 bases are TGCAGTGCTAGAGAGTGGGGACTAGCGCGCGGGGAG. Amino acids: CSAREWGLARGE. The full CDR3 protein is CSAREWGLARGELFF.

As regards this clone: The read terminates 3 residues ahead of where the CDR3 ends, so the germline J gene completes it. V is TRBV6-2 or TRBV6-3 and J is TRBJ2-1, with a weak D call TRBD2 (5 bases). V dropped 2 bases and J dropped 2 bases, with 7 bases sitting between them. Germline lookup yields CDR1 MNHEY and CDR2 SVGEGT. The CDR3 loop spans 14 amino acids. CDR3 residues: CASSYLAPYNEQFF. Incomplete CDR3 DNA: TGTGCCAGCAGTTACCTAGCACCCTACAATGAG.

The CDR3 is CASRLPGQETQYF. The CDR3 DNA, read in part, is TGTGCCAGCAGATTGCCAGGACAAGAGACG. The chain links TRBV11-2 to TRBJ2-3; D is possibly TRBD1 (5 bases). The read stops 3 residues short of the end of the CDR3; the missing end is completed from the germline J gene. This CDR3 spans 13 amino acids. The germline gives CDR1 SGHAT, CDR2 FQNNGV. Full variable domain (outside the CDR3, taken from reference TRBV11-2 and TRBJ2-3): EAGVAQSPRYKIIEKRQSVAFWCNPISGHATLYWYQQILGQGPKLLIQFQNNGVVDDSQLPKDRFSAERLKGVDSTLKIQPAKLEDSAVYLCASRLPGQETQYFGPGTRLTVL.

In regard to this clone: The observed sequence ends 3 residues before the CDR3 terminus, with the missing tail filled in from the germline J gene. The chain couples TRBV19 to TRBJ2-4, with 8 bases aligning to TRBD2. Looked up from germline, CDR1 is LNHDA and CDR2 is SQIVND (reference sequence). CDR3 length: 15 residues. Trimming cost V 4 bases and J 2 bases; bases outside gene matches: 4. The sequenced part of the CDR3 DNA is TGTGCCAGTAGTACCCCGGGGGGGACCAAAAACATT. It translates to CASSTPGGTKNI. The complete CDR3 protein is CASSTPGGTKNIQYF. Supplemented by reference TRBV19 and TRBJ2-4, the full variable domain reads DGGITQSPKYLFRKEGQNVTLSCEQNLNHDAMYWYRQDPGQGLRLIYYSQIVNDFQKGDIAEGYSVSREKKESFPLTVTSAQKNPTAFYLCASSTPGGTKNIQYFGAGTRLSVL.

As for this clone: The read comes to an end 3 residues before the CDR3 does, leaving the germline J gene to fill in the end. J is TRBJ1-1 and V is TRBV5-6; the match to TRBD1 covers 7 bases. The trim removed 3 bases at V and 5 bases at J, leaving 1 base unmatched. Germline loops: CDR1 SGHDT, CDR2 YYEEEE. This CDR3 region has 12 residues. The CDR3 DNA, read in part, is TGTGCCAGCAGCTGGGGACAGACTGAA. Protein: CASSWGQTE. The entire CDR3 protein is CASSWGQTEAFF. Based on the CDR3 plus reference TRBV5-6 and TRBJ1-1, the full variable domain is DAGVTQSPTHLIKTRGQQVTLRCSPKSGHDTVSWYQQALGQGPQFIFQYYEEEERQRGNFPDRFSGHQFPNYSSELNVNALLLGDSALYLCASSWGQTEAFFGQGTRLTVV.

As concerns this clone: The read halts 3 residues ahead of the CDR3 end, with the missing end drawn from the germline J gene. The J gene is TRBJ1-1, the V gene TRBV18; D perhaps matches TRBD1 (6 bases). CDR1 is KGHSH and CDR2 is LQKENI in the germline V gene. This CDR3 is 15 amino acids long. Trimming stripped 2 bases from V and 1 base from J, with 11 bases between. CDR3 residues: CASSPTTGSNTEAFF. Partial CDR3 DNA: TGTGCCAGCTCACCAACGACAGGATCGAACACTGAA.

As regards this clone: The read finishes 3 residues shy of the CDR3 end, and the germline J gene is used to complete it. The chain employs TRBV19 and TRBJ2-3; 10 bases align to TRBD2. This CDR3 has 17 residues. Germline values: CDR1 LNHDA, CDR2 SQIVND (reference sequence). J gave up 0 bases and V 4 bases, and 7 bases lay outside the gene matches. The sequenced CDR3 bases are TGTGCCAGTAGTACGACTAGCGGGTACCCTAGCACAGATACG. Translated, it gives CASSTTSGYPSTDT. The whole CDR3 region reads CASSTTSGYPSTDTQYF.

A note on this clone: Sequencing ends 3 residues short of the CDR3 end; the germline J gene provides the rest. The rearrangement joins TRBV19 to TRBJ1-2, with TRBD1 identical over 8 bases. Germline V gene sequence: CDR1 LNHDA, CDR2 SQIVND (reference sequence). The CDR3 spans 15 residues. Incomplete CDR3 DNA: TGTGCCAGTAGTATAAAGGGACAGGAAACCTACGAC. Translated: CASSIKGQETYD. The whole CDR3 is CASSIKGQETYDYTF.